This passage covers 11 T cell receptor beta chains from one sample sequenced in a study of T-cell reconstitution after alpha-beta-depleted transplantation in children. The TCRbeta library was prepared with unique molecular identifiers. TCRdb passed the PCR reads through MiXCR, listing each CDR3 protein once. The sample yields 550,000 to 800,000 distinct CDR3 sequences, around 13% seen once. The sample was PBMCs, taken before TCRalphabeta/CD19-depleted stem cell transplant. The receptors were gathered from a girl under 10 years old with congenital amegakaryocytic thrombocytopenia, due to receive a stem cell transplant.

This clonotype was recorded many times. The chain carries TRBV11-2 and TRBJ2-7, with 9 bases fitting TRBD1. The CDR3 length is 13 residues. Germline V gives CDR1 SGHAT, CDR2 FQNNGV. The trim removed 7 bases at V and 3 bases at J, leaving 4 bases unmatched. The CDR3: CASNDRGDYEQYF. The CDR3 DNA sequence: TGTGCCAGCAACGACAGGGGGGACTACGAGCAGTACTTC.

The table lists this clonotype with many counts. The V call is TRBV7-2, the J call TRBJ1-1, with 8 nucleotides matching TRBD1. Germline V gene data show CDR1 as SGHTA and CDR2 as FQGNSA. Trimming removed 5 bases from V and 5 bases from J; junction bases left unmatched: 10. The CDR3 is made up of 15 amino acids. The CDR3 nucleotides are TGTGCCAGCAGCCCATGGGGACAGGCGGGGACTGAAGCTTTCTTT. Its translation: CASSPWGQAGTEAFF.

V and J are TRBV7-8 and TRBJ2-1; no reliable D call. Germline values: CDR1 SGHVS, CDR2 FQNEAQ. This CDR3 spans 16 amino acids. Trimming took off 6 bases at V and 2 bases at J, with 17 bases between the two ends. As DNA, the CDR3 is TGTGCCAGCAGGCACACCAGAGGCACCCCCTACAATGAGCAGTTCTTC. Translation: CASRHTRGTPYNEQFF. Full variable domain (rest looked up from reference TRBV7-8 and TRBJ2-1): GAGVSQSPRYKVAKRGQDVALRCDPISGHVSLFWYQQALGQGPEFLTYFQNEAQLDKSGLPSDRFFAERPEGSVSTLKIQRTQQEDSAVYLCASRHTRGTPYNEQFFGPGTRLTVL.

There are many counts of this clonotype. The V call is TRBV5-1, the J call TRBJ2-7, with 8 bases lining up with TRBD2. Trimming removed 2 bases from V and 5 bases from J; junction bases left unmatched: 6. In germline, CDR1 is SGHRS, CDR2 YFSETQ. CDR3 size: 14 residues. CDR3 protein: CASSFVSGKNEQYF. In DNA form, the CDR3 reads TGCGCCAGCAGCTTTGTTAGCGGGAAGAACGAGCAGTACTTC.

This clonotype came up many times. CDR3 bases: TGCAGTGCCATCAGACGAGGGGGTACGCAGTATTTT. It specifies CSAIRRGGTQYF. V usage is TRBV20-1 and J usage is TRBJ2-3; D is possibly TRBD1 (6 bases). The CDR3 totals 12 residues. Germline loops: CDR1 DFQATT, CDR2 SNEGSKA (reference sequence). V was cut by 6 bases and J by 8 bases, with 15 bases left in between.

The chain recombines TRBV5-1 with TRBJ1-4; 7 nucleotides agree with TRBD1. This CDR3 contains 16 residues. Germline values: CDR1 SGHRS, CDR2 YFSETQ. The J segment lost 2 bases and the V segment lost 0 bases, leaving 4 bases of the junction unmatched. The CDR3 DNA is TGCGCCAGCAGCTTGGACAGGGGTGGCACTAATGAAAAACTGTTTTTT. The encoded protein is CASSLDRGGTNEKLFF. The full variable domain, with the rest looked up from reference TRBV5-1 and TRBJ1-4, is KAGVTQTPRYLIKTRGQQVTLSCSPISGHRSVSWYQQTPGQGLQFLFEYFSETQRNKGNFPGRFSGRQFSNSRSEMNVSTLELGDSALYLCASSLDRGGTNEKLFFGSGTQLSVL.

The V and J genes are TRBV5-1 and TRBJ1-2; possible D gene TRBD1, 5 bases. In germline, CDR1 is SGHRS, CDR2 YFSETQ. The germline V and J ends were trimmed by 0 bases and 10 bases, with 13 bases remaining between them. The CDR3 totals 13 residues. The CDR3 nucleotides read TGCGCCAGCAGCTTGGGACAGCCAGGCCTCTACACCTTC. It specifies CASSLGQPGLYTF.

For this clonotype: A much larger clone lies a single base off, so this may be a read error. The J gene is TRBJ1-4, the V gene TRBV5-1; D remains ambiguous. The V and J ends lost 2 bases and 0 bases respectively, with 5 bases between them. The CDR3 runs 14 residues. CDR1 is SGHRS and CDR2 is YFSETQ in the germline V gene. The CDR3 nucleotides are TGCGCCAGCAGCTTTGGGGCAACTAATGAAAAACTGTTTTTT. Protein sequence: CASSFGATNEKLFF.

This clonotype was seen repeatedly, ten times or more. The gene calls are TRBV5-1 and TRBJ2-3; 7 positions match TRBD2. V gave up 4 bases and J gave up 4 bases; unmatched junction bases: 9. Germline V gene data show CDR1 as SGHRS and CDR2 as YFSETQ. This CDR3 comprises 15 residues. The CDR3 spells CASSLGGGGPDTQYF. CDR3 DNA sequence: TGCGCCAGCAGCCTTGGCGGGGGAGGACCAGATACGCAGTATTTT.

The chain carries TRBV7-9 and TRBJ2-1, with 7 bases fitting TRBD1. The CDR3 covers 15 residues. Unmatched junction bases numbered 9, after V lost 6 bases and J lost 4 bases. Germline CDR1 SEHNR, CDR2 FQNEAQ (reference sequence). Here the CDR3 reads CASSSGTAPYNEQFF. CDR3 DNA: TGTGCCAGCAGTTCCGGGACAGCCCCTTACAATGAGCAGTTCTTC.

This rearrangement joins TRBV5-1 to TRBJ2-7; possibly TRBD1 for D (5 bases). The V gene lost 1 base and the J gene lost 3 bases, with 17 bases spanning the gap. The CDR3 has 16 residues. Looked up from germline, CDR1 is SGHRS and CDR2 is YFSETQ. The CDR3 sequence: CASSLLGAATHYEQYF. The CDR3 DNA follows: TGCGCCAGCAGCTTGTTAGGGGCCGCTACCCACTACGAGCAGTACTTC.